The 23 T cell receptor beta chains presented below share a single source sample, sequenced in a study of T-cell reconstitution after alpha-beta-depleted transplantation in children. Unique molecular identifiers featured in how the TCRbeta library was prepared. TCRdb redid the calling of the PCR reads with MiXCR, one entry per CDR3 protein. The sample has some 300,000 distinct CDR3 sequences, about 9.4% seen once. The specimen was PBMCs, collected before TCRalphabeta/CD19-depleted stem cell transplant. The receptors come from a boy less than two years old with acute myeloid leukemia, due to receive a stem cell transplant.

The chain recombines TRBV11-3 with TRBJ2-1; D perhaps matches TRBD1 (6 bases). Germline CDR1 and CDR2: SGHNT and YENEEA. The germline V and J ends were trimmed by 5 bases and 6 bases, with 20 bases remaining between them. The CDR3 loop spans 16 amino acids. As DNA, the CDR3 is TGTGCCAGCAGCAGCAAGACCGGGACAAGGAGCAATGAGCAGTTCTTC. Amino acids: CASSSKTGTRSNEQFF.

A note on this clonotype: A much larger clone differs from this one at a single base, so this may be a read error. The chain is built from TRBV20-1 and TRBJ2-3; the D is unclear. The germline gives CDR1 DFQATT, CDR2 SNEGSKA (reference sequence). The ends were cut back, 0 bases at V and 2 bases at J, with 9 bases in the middle. The CDR3 has 14 residues. The CDR3 region is CSARDMANTDTQYF. Written as DNA, the CDR3 is TGCAGTGCTAGAGATATGGCTAACACAGATACGCAGTATTTT.

The rearrangement joins TRBV7-2 to TRBJ1-2; TRBD1 aligns across 10 bases. In germline, CDR1 is SGHTA, CDR2 FQGNSA. The trim removed 0 bases at V and 4 bases at J, leaving 5 bases unmatched. The CDR3 covers 16 residues. The CDR3 is CASSLAGTGAVYGYTF. The CDR3, as DNA: TGTGCCAGCAGCTTAGCGGGGACAGGGGCCGTCTATGGCTACACCTTC.

The gene calls are TRBV18 and TRBJ1-3; the D is unclear. Trimming pared 3 bases from V and 0 bases from J, leaving 15 bases between. Germline-derived CDR1 and CDR2 are KGHSH and LQKENI. This CDR3 has 17 amino acids. The CDR3 sequence: CASSPTERRLSGNTIYF. CDR3 in DNA: TGTGCCAGCTCACCTACGGAGCGACGCCTCTCTGGAAACACCATATATTTT.

This clonotype appeared a few times. V and J are TRBV12-3 or TRBV12-4 and TRBJ2-3; D is uncertain. The CDR3 consists of 15 residues. V gave up 6 bases and J gave up 1 base, with 14 bases separating them. CDR3 in DNA: TGTGCCAGCAGGCTATCCTATGGACGCACAGATACGCAGTATTTT. As protein: CASRLSYGRTDTQYF.

The V and J genes are TRBV11-3 and TRBJ1-1; a possible D gene is TRBD1 (5 bases). The CDR3 is 16 amino acids. CDR1 and CDR2 (germline): SGHNT, YENEEA. Trimming cost V 4 bases and J 0 bases, with 15 bases left between them. CDR3: CASSSPTGHLNTEAFF. For the CDR3, the DNA is TGTGCCAGCAGCTCACCTACGGGGCACCTGAACACTGAAGCTTTCTTT.

The CDR3 sequence: CASSSFKVGLWEREFCNEQFF. The CDR3 DNA follows: TGTGCCAGCAGCTCCTTTAAGGTGGGGTTGTGGGAGCGGGAGTTCTGCAATGAGCAGTTCTTC. The genes are TRBV7-2 and TRBJ2-1, with TRBD2 identical over 8 bases. This CDR3 region has 21 residues. Germline CDR1 and CDR2: SGHTA and FQGNSA. V dropped 4 bases and J dropped 6; count of bases not matched to a gene: 26.

Regarding this clonotype: A much larger clone differs by one base, so this may be a read error. The V and J genes are TRBV29-1 and TRBJ2-2; D is possibly TRBD2 (5 bases). Per germline, CDR1 SQVTM and CDR2 ANQGSEA. Trimming removed 7 bases at V and 2 bases at J, with 14 bases between. This CDR3 comprises 14 residues. CDR3 sequence (DNA): TGCAGCGCACTAGTGGACTCCAACACCGGGGAGCTGTTTTTT. Translating it yields CSALVDSNTGELFF.

This clonotype was counted ten times or more. V and J are TRBV9 and TRBJ2-3, with 9 bases lining up with TRBD2. The V gene's germline CDR1 is SGDLS and CDR2 YYNGEE. Trimming cost V 2 bases and J 1 base; bases outside gene matches: 11. The CDR3 length is 18 residues. The CDR3 DNA reads TGTGCCAGCAGCGTCTCGACTAGCGGATTACTCGGCACAGATACGCAGTATTTT. Residues: CASSVSTSGLLGTDTQYF.

The table lists this clonotype with many counts. The rearrangement uses TRBV6-2 or TRBV6-3 and TRBJ2-7; TRBD2 is a possible D gene (5 bases). CDR1 and CDR2 from the germline V gene are MNHEY and SVGEGT. This CDR3 comprises 11 residues. Trimming cost V 2 bases and J 7 bases, with 6 bases left between them. The CDR3 here is CASSYRGEQYF. CDR3 coding DNA: TGTGCCAGCAGTTACCGGGGTGAGCAGTACTTC.

This clonotype was observed a few times. This chain links TRBV7-2 with TRBJ1-6; a weak D match, TRBD1 (5 bases). This CDR3 comprises 15 residues. Trimming left V 1 base short and J 3 bases short, with 7 bases between. Germline-derived CDR1 and CDR2 are SGHTA and FQGNSA. CDR3 sequence (DNA): TGTGCCAGCAGCTTAGTGACAGTCTATAATTCACCCCTCCACTTT. Translated, it gives CASSLVTVYNSPLHF.

This clonotype has ten or more counts. The genes are TRBV24-1 and TRBJ2-5, with TRBD1 identical over 7 bases. Trimming took 4 bases from V and 2 from J; bases not matched to a gene: 9. CDR3 length: 16 amino acids. CDR1 KGHDR and CDR2 SFDVKD come from the germline V gene. The CDR3 region has the DNA TGTGCCACCAGTGAGGGACAGAAGGGGCCTCAAGAGACCCAGTACTTC. It encodes CATSEGQKGPQETQYF.

This clonotype was detected a few times. The chain recombines TRBV12-3 or TRBV12-4 with TRBJ2-3, with D possibly being TRBD2 (5 bases). Trimming left V 6 bases short and J 2 bases short, with 9 bases between. The CDR3 has 13 amino acids. CDR3 nucleotides: TGTGCCAGCAGCAGGAGGAACACAGATACGCAGTATTTT. Its translation is CASSRRNTDTQYF.

This clonotype was counted many times. The rearrangement uses TRBV27 and TRBJ2-2, with D perhaps matching TRBD1 (6 bases). The CDR3 length is 15 residues. The V gene's germline CDR1 is MNHEY and CDR2 SMNVEV (reference sequence). Trimming took off 3 bases at V and 0 bases at J, with 8 bases between the two ends. The CDR3 nucleotides read TGTGCCAGCAGTTTCGACAGGCCGAACACCGGGGAGCTGTTTTTT. This encodes CASSFDRPNTGELFF.

This clonotype was detected ten times or more. This chain links TRBV2 with TRBJ2-5; 8 bases align to TRBD2. The CDR3 is made up of 14 amino acids. Germline lookup yields CDR1 SNHLY and CDR2 FYNNEI. V trimming: 2 bases; J trimming: 5 bases; junction bases outside the gene matches: 4. The DNA for the CDR3 is TGTGCCAGCAGTGAATGGCGGGGGGAGGAGACCCAGTACTTC. It is translated as CASSEWRGEETQYF.

This clonotype came up many times. The chain recombines TRBV13 with TRBJ2-1; the match to TRBD2 covers 7 bases. This CDR3 comprises 15 residues. J gave up 5 bases and V 3 bases, and 7 bases lay outside the gene matches. CDR1 and CDR2 from the germline V gene are PRHDT and FYEKMQ (reference sequence). The CDR3 protein is CASSFASGRDNEQFF. CDR3 DNA sequence: TGTGCCAGCAGCTTTGCTAGCGGACGGGACAATGAGCAGTTCTTC.

On this clonotype itself: Germline is not matched at one junction end, which may reflect a read error. This chain joins TRBV13 and TRBJ1-5, with 10 bases identical to TRBD1. This CDR3 region has 18 residues. Germline loops: CDR1 PRHDT, CDR2 FYEKMQ (reference sequence). In nucleotides, the CDR3 is TGTGCCAGCAGTTTAGGTGAGACAGGGGGCCTCAGCAATCAGCCCCAGCATTTT. It encodes CASSLGETGGLSNQPQHF.

This clonotype was seen at least ten times. This chain links TRBV10-3 with TRBJ2-5; a weak D match, TRBD2 (6 bases). CDR3 size: 12 residues. The V gene lost 2 bases and the J gene lost 9 bases, with 10 bases spanning the gap. Germline loops: CDR1 ENHRY, CDR2 SYGVKD. The CDR3 region has the DNA TGTGCCATCAGTGAGCCAACGGGAGCCCAGTACTTC. It yields the protein CAISEPTGAQYF.

This clonotype was counted only a few times. The chain employs TRBV6-2 or TRBV6-3 and TRBJ2-7; D gene unclear. Between the trimmed V and J ends, which lost 5 bases and 3 bases, there was a span of 8 bases. CDR3 length: 12 residues. Germline CDR1 is MNHEY and CDR2 is SVGEGT. Written as DNA, the CDR3 is TGTGCCAGCAGTAAAACCGTCTACGAGCAGTACTTC. It translates to CASSKTVYEQYF.

The chain joins TRBV29-1 to TRBJ1-4, with TRBD1 matching over 11 bases. CDR3 length: 14 residues. Losses at the gene ends were 3 bases for V and 8 bases for J; bases not matched to a gene: 5. CDR1 is SQVTM and CDR2 is ANQGSEA in the germline V gene. The CDR3 is CSVDPGTGGEKLFF. The CDR3 region has the DNA TGCAGCGTTGACCCCGGGACAGGGGGAGAAAAACTGTTTTTT.

On this clonotype: Compared with germline, one end of the junction differs, possibly owing to a read error. The CDR3 nucleotides are TGCTGTGCTAGCCGCCGGTGGGGGGGCCGGGTCACAGATACGCAGTATTTT. Encoded protein: CCASRRWGGRVTDTQYF. The genes are TRBV20-1 and TRBJ2-3; weak D call: TRBD2 (7 bases). From germline, CDR1 is DFQATT and CDR2 SNEGSKA (reference sequence). The CDR3 length is 17 residues.

This clonotype appeared many times. This rearrangement joins TRBV20-1 to TRBJ1-5; D is unresolved. V lost 6 bases and J lost 5, with 11 bases in between. The CDR3 runs to 12 residues. Looked up from germline, CDR1 is DFQATT and CDR2 is SNEGSKA (reference sequence). The CDR3 nucleotides read TGCAGTGCCAAACCTGGGTATCAGCCCCAGCATTTT. This translates into CSAKPGYQPQHF.

A word on this clonotype: A much larger clone differs from this one at a single base, so this may be a read error. The chain joins TRBV24-1 to TRBJ2-5; 12 bases align to TRBD1. From germline, CDR1 is KGHDR and CDR2 SFDVKD. The CDR3 loop spans 16 amino acids. CDR3 loop: CATSPGTGGSWETQNF. The CDR3 DNA reads TGTGCCACCAGTCCCGGGACAGGGGGCAGTTGGGAGACCCAGAACTTC.